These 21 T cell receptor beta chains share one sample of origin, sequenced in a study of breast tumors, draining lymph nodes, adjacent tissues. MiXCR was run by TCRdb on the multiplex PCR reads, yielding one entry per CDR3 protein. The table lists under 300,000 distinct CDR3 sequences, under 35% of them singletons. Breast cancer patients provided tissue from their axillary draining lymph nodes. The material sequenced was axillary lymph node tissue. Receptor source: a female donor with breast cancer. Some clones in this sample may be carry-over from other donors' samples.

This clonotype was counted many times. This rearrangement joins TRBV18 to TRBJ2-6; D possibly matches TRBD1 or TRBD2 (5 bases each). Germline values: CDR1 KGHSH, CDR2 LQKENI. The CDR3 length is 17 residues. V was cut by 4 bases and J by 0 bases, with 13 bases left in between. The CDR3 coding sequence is TGTGCCAGCTCACTCGGGGCGCCGAGCTCTGGGGCCAACGTCCTGACTTTC. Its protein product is CASSLGAPSSGANVLTF.

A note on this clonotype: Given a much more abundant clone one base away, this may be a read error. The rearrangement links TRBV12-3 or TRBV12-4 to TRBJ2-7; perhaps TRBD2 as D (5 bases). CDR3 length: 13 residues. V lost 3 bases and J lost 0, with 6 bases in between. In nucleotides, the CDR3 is TGTGCCAGCAGTTTCGGGGTCTCCTACGAGCAGTACTTC. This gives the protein CASSFGVSYEQYF.

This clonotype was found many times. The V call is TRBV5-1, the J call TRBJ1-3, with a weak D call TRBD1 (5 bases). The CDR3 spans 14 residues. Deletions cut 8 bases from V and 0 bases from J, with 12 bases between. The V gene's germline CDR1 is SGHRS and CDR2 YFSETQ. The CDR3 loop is CARPGRLSGNTIYF. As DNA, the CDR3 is TGCGCCAGACCGGGACGGCTCTCTGGAAACACCATATATTTT. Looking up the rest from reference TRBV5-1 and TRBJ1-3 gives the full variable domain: KAGVTQTPRYLIKTRGQQVTLSCSPISGHRSVSWYQQTPGQGLQFLFEYFSETQRNKGNFPGRFSGRQFSNSRSEMNVSTLELGDSALYLCARPGRLSGNTIYFGEGSWLTVV.

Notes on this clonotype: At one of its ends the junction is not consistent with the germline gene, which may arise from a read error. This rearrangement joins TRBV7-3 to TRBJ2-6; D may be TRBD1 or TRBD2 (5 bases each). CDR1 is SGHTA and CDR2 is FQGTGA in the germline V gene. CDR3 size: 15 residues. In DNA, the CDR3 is TGTGCCAGCTGCTTCGGAGGTGCTGGGGCCAACGTCCTGCCTTTC. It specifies CASCFGGAGANVLPF.

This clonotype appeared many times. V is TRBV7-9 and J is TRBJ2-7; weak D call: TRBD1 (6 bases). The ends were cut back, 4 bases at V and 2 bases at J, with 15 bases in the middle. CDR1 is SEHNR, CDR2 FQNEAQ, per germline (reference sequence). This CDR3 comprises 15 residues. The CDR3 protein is CASSSTGTPAYEQYF. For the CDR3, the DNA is TGTGCCAGCAGCTCTACCGGGACACCCGCCTACGAGCAGTACTTC.

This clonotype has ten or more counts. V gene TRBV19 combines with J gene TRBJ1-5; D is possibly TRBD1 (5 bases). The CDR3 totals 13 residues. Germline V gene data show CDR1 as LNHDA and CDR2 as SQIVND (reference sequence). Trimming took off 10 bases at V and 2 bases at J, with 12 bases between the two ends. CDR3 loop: CATEQVRNQPQHF. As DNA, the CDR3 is TGTGCCACAGAACAGGTTCGCAATCAGCCCCAGCATTTT.

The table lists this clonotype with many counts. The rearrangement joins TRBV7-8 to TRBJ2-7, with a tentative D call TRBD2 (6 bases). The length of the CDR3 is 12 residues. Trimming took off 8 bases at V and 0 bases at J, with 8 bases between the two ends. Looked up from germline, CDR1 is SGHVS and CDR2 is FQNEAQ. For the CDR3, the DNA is TGTGCCAGCGCGGGACTCTCCTACGAGCAGTACTTC. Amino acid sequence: CASAGLSYEQYF.

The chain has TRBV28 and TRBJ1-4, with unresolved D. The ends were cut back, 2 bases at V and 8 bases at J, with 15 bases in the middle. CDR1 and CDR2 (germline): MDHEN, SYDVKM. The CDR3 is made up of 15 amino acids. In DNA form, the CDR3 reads TGTGCCAGCAGTTTAAGGGCTCACAACCGAGAAAAACTGTTTTTT. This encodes CASSLRAHNREKLFF.

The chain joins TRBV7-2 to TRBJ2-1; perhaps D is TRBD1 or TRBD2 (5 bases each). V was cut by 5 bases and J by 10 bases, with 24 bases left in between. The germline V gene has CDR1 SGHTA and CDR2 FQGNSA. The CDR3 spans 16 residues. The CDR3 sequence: CASSRKGTETPGEQFF. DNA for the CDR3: TGTGCCAGCAGCCGCAAAGGGACCGAAACGCCCGGAGAGCAGTTCTTC. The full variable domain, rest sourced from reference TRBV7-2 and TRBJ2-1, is GAGVSQSPSNKVTEKGKDVELRCDPISGHTALYWYRQSLGQGLEFLIYFQGNSAPDKSGLPSDRFSAERTGGSVSTLTIQRTQQEDSAVYLCASSRKGTETPGEQFFGPGTRLTVL.

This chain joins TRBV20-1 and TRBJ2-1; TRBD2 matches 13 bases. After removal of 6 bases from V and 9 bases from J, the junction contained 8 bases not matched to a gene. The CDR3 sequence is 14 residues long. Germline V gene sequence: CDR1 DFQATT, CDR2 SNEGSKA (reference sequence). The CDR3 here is CSARPGLAGPEQFF. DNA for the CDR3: TGCAGTGCCAGACCGGGACTAGCGGGGCCTGAGCAGTTCTTC.

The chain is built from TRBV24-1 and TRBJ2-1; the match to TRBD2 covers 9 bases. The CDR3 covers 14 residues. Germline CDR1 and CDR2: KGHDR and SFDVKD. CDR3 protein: CAWARRGGYNEQFF. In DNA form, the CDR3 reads TGTGCGTGGGCGAGGCGGGGGGGGTACAATGAGCAGTTCTTC.

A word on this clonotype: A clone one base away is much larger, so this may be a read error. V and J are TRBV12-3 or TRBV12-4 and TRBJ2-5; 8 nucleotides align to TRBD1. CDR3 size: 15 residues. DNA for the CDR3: TGTGCCAGCAGCGATCGACAGGGGTACCAAGAGACCCAGCACTTC. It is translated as CASSDRQGYQETQHF.

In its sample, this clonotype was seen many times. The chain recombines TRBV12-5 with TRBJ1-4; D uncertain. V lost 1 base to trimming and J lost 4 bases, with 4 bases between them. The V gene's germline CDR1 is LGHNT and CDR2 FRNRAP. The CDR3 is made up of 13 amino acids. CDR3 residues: CASGLGHNEKLFF. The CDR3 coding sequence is TGTGCTAGTGGTTTGGGACATAATGAAAAACTGTTTTTT.

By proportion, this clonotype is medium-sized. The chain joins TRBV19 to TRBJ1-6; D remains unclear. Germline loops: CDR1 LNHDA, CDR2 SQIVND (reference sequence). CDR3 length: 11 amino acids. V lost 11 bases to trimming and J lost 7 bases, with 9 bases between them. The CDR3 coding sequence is TGTGCCGACGGACGGAATTCACCCCTCCACTTT. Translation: CADGRNSPLHF.

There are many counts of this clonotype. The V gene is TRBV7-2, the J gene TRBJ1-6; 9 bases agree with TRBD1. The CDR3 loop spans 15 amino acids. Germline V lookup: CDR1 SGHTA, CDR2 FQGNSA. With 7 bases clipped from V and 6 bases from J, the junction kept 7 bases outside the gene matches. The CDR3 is CASTRTGAGNSPLHF. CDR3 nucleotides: TGTGCCAGCACCAGGACAGGGGCGGGTAATTCACCCCTCCACTTT.

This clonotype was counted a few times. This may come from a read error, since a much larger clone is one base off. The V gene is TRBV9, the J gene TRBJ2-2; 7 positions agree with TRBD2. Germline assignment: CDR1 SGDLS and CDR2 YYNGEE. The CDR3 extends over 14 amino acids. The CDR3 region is CASSVLADTGELSF. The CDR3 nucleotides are TGTGCCAGCAGCGTACTAGCGGACACCGGGGAGCTGTCTTTT. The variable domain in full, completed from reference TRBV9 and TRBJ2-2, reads DSGVTQTPKHLITATGQRVTLRCSPRSGDLSVYWYQQSLDQGLQFLIQYYNGEERAKGNILERFSAQQFPDLHSELNLSSLELGDSALYFCASSVLADTGELSFGEGSRLTVL.

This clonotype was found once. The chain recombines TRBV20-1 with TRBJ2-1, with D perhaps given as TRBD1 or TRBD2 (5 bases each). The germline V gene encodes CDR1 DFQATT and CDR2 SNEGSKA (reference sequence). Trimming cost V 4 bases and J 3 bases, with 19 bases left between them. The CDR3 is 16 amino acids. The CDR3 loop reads CSATSDRDYGYNEQFF. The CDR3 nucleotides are TGCAGTGCTACCTCAGACAGAGACTATGGCTACAATGAGCAGTTCTTC.

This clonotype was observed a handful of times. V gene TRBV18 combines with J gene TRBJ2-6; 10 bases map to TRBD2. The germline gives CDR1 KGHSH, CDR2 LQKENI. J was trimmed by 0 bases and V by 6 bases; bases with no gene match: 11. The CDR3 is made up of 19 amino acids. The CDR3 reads CASSSVSGGSSSGANVLTF. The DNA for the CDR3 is TGTGCCAGCTCTTCAGTTAGCGGGGGGTCCTCCTCTGGGGCCAACGTCCTGACTTTC.

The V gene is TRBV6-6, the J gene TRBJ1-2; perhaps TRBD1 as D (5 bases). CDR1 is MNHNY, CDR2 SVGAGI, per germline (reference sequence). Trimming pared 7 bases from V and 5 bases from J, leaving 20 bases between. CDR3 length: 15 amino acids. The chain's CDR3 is CASIHDGTERYGYTF. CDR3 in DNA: TGTGCCAGCATCCACGACGGGACCGAGCGGTATGGCTACACCTTC.

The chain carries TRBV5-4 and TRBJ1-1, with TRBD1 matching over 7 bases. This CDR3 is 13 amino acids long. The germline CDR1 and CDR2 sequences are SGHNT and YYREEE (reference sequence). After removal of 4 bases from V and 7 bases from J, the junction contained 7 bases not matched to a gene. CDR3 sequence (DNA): TGTGCCAGCAGCCTCGACAGGGCTGTTGAAGCTTTCTTT. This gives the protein CASSLDRAVEAFF.

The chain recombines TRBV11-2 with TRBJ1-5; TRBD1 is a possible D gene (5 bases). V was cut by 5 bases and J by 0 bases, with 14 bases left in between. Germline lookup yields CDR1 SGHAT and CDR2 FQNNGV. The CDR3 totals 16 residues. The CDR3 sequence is CASSLGGHNSNQPQHF. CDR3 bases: TGTGCCAGCAGCCTCGGGGGTCACAATAGCAATCAGCCCCAGCATTTT. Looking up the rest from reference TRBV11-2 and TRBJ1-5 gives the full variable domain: EAGVAQSPRYKIIEKRQSVAFWCNPISGHATLYWYQQILGQGPKLLIQFQNNGVVDDSQLPKDRFSAERLKGVDSTLKIQPAKLEDSAVYLCASSLGGHNSNQPQHFGDGTRLSIL.